The T cell receptor beta chain under discussion was sequenced for a study of T cell repertoires in cytomegalovirus infection. Turning to the study itself: Used in the study were CMV epitopes, some recently identified and HLA-C-restricted, others well-studied and HLA-B-restricted. TCR beta signatures that were public indicated CMV infection and matching HLA type.

TCRdb reanalysed the reads using MiXCR and keeps one entry per CDR3 protein. Seen here are about 920,000 distinct CDR3 sequences, around 30% observed once, and the top ten hold about 14%. This clonotype was observed a few times. Antigen specificity is unknown. CDR1 and CDR2 from the germline V gene are SNHLY and FYNNEI. The CDR3 runs to 12 residues. V was clipped by 11 bases and J by 3 bases, with 13 bases between them. This chain uses TRBV2 with TRBJ1-1; possibly TRBD1 for D (5 bases). This specimen was cultured CD8+ T cells from PBMCs, taken from culture after CMV antigen stimulation. The source is a human donor in good health (CMV status not recorded). Some clones in this sample may be carry-over from other donors' samples. The CDR3 coding sequence is TGTGCCGATATGTCAGGGTACACTGAAGCTTTCTTT. Its translation: CADMSGYTEAFF.